Listed below are T cell receptor beta chains from one sample, sequenced in a study of blood T cell repertoires in COVID-19. TCRdb's table, derived via immunoSEQ multiplex PCR, lists solely in-frame clones and lacks some. The sample includes 250,000 to 350,000 clones, around nine tenths seen only once; the top ten take approximately 12%. The material sequenced was peripheral blood. The receptor source for this set is a woman aged 60-75 years with acute or convalescent COVID-19. CDR3s include the opening cysteine and the closing phenylalanine or tryptophan. D genes are given only for firm matches. Not every row has a clone size; where given, it reads once, few, many or a size class.

abundance: NA; j_gene: TRBJ1-2; d_gene: NA; v_gene: TRBV10-3; CDR3aa: CAISERNYGYTF; CDR3nt: TGTGCCATCAGCGAACGGAACTATGGCTACACCTTC
abundance: few; j_gene: TRBJ2-1; d_gene: TRBD2; v_gene: TRBV6-5; CDR3aa: CASTNSGRAAEQFF; CDR3nt: TGTGCCAGCACGAATAGCGGGAGGGCCGCTGAGCAGTTCTTC
abundance: NA; j_gene: TRBJ2-7; d_gene: NA; v_gene: TRBV4-1; CDR3aa: CASSHPPGYEQYF; CDR3nt: TGCGCCAGCAGCCATCCTCCCGGTTACGAGCAGTACTTC
abundance: NA; j_gene: TRBJ2-3; d_gene: NA; v_gene: TRBV7-3; CDR3aa: CASSLSGTDTQYF; CDR3nt: TGTGCCAGCAGCTTATCCGGCACAGATACGCAGTATTTT
abundance: NA; j_gene: TRBJ1-2; d_gene: NA; v_gene: TRBV6-5; CDR3aa: CASSSLAPRYGYTF; CDR3nt: TGTGCCAGCAGTTCCCTGGCACCCCGCTATGGCTACACCTTC
abundance: NA; j_gene: TRBJ2-3; d_gene: TRBD2; v_gene: TRBV9; CDR3aa: CASSVTSGGFTDTQYF; CDR3nt: TGTGCCAGCAGCGTAACCAGCGGGGGTTTCACAGATACGCAGTATTTT
abundance: once; j_gene: TRBJ1-2; d_gene: NA; v_gene: TRBV5-8; CDR3aa: CASSLSAGANYGYTF; CDR3nt: TGTGCCAGCAGCCTAAGCGCGGGGGCCAACTATGGCTACACCTTC
abundance: NA; j_gene: TRBJ2-7; d_gene: TRBD1; v_gene: TRBV28; CDR3aa: CASSPGTGFHEQYF; CDR3nt: TGTGCCAGCAGCCCCGGGACAGGGTTCCACGAGCAGTACTTC
abundance: once; j_gene: TRBJ1-4; d_gene: TRBD1; v_gene: TRBV9; CDR3aa: CASSGTGVNEKLFF; CDR3nt: TGTGCCAGCTCCGGGACAGGGGTTAATGAAAAACTGTTTTTT
abundance: NA; j_gene: TRBJ2-7; d_gene: TRBD1; v_gene: TRBV7-2; CDR3aa: CASSFWTGPYEQYF; CDR3nt: TGTGCCAGCAGCTTCTGGACAGGGCCCTACGAGCAGTACTTC
abundance: NA; j_gene: TRBJ2-7; d_gene: NA; v_gene: TRBV7-9; CDR3aa: CASSLAAGAYEQYF; CDR3nt: TGTGCCAGCAGCTTAGCAGCGGGCGCGTACGAGCAGTACTTC
abundance: NA; j_gene: TRBJ1-3; d_gene: NA; v_gene: TRBV4-1; CDR3aa: CASSQVQGANSGNTIYF; CDR3nt: TGCGCCAGCAGCCAAGTGCAGGGCGCAAACTCTGGAAACACCATATATTTT
abundance: NA; j_gene: TRBJ1-5; d_gene: NA; v_gene: TRBV28; CDR3aa: CASSFGLGQRGNQPQHF; CDR3nt: TGTGCCAGCAGTTTCGGTTTGGGCCAGAGGGGCAATCAGCCCCAGCATTTT
abundance: NA; j_gene: TRBJ2-3; d_gene: TRBD2; v_gene: TRBV28; CDR3aa: CASSLTVRGGGTDTQYF; CDR3nt: TGTGCCAGCAGTTTAACCGTCCGGGGGGGTGGGACAGATACGCAGTATTTT
abundance: once; j_gene: TRBJ1-1; d_gene: NA; v_gene: TRBV25-1; CDR3aa: CASRGRGVPTEAFF; CDR3nt: TGTGCCAGCAGGGGGAGGGGGGTTCCGACTGAAGCTTTCTTT
abundance: NA; j_gene: TRBJ2-2; d_gene: NA; v_gene: TRBV5-4; CDR3aa: CASSLDSFTGELFF; CDR3nt: TGTGCCAGCAGCTTGGACAGCTTCACCGGGGAGCTGTTTTTT
abundance: NA; j_gene: TRBJ2-7; d_gene: NA; v_gene: TRBV28; CDR3aa: CASSLGTGWDSYEQYF; CDR3nt: TGTGCCAGCAGTTTAGGAACAGGGTGGGACTCCTACGAGCAGTACTTC
abundance: few; j_gene: TRBJ1-1; d_gene: NA; v_gene: TRBV6-5; CDR3aa: CASSNSIEAFF; CDR3nt: TGTGCCAGCAGTAATTCTATTGAAGCTTTCTTT
abundance: NA; j_gene: TRBJ1-4; d_gene: NA; v_gene: TRBV7-2; CDR3aa: CASSLGLIGEKLFF; CDR3nt: TGTGCCAGCAGCCTGGGTCTGATCGGGGAAAAACTGTTTTTT
abundance: NA; j_gene: TRBJ2-7; d_gene: TRBD1; v_gene: TRBV5-6; CDR3aa: CASSYPGQAYGQQYF; CDR3nt: TGTGCCAGCAGCTACCCGGGACAGGCATATGGGCAGCAGTACTTC
abundance: once; j_gene: TRBJ2-5; d_gene: NA; v_gene: TRBV28; CDR3aa: CASSLSGFPETQYF; CDR3nt: TGTGCCAGCAGTTTATCGGGGTTCCCAGAGACCCAGTACTTC
abundance: NA; j_gene: TRBJ1-5; d_gene: TRBD1; v_gene: TRBV30; CDR3aa: CAWSVDRGSNQPQHF; CDR3nt: TGTGCCTGGAGTGTAGACAGGGGGAGCAATCAGCCCCAGCATTTT
abundance: NA; j_gene: TRBJ2-1; d_gene: TRBD2; v_gene: TRBV2; CDR3aa: CASSEFSPRGGTLKFF; CDR3nt: TGTGCCAGCAGTGAGTTTTCTCCGCGGGGGGGCACGTTGAAGTTCTTC
abundance: NA; j_gene: TRBJ2-7; d_gene: NA; v_gene: TRBV7-2; CDR3aa: CASASRRGSYEQYF; CDR3nt: TGTGCCAGCGCCTCGAGGAGGGGCTCCTACGAGCAGTACTTC